The entry below describes one TCR beta chain. V was clipped by 4 bases and J by 7 bases; unmatched bases: 9. Germline V gives CDR1 MNHEY, CDR2 SVGAGI. This CDR3 region has 14 residues. Sequencing used immunoSEQ multiplex PCR; TCRdb keeps in-frame clones, though not all of them. Found here are approximately 110,000 clones, about three quarters of them singletons; the top ten hold 5% to 6.5%. The data are from a study of blood T cell repertoires in COVID-19. Whole-study context: Spain, Italy and the United States supplied samples that represented acute and convalescent COVID-19. From T cells, B-cell-depleted T cells, or PBMCs came the material, which was cDNA or gDNA.

The rearrangement uses TRBV6-5 and TRBJ2-5, with 7 nucleotides matching TRBD1. This sequence was found in an older man with acute or convalescent COVID-19. The specimen was peripheral blood. The chain's CDR3 is CASSSDRPGGTQYF. The CDR3, as DNA: TGTGCCAGCAGTTCGGACAGGCCCGGTGGGACCCAGTACTTC.